These 21 T cell receptor beta chains were all obtained from the same sample, sequenced in a study of radiotherapy plus CTLA-4 blockade in lung cancer. Method: immunoSEQ multiplex PCR; TCRdb's copy keeps in-frame clones and lacks some. The sample carries some 77,000 clones, around 88% recorded once. The starting material was peripheral blood, obtained from a patient treated with radiotherapy plus ipilimumab. Receptors originate from a human donor with non-small cell lung cancer who had a partial response to radiotherapy plus ipilimumab.

The chain is built from TRBV30 and TRBJ2-2, with TRBD2 matching 12 bases. The germline gives CDR1 GTSNPN, CDR2 SVGIG (reference sequence). V gave up 0 bases and J gave up 4 bases; unmatched junction bases: 9. There are 18 residues in the CDR3. CDR3 amino acids: CAWSVPSGRAPSTGELFF. The CDR3 bases are TGTGCCTGGAGTGTACCTAGCGGGAGGGCCCCCAGCACCGGGGAGCTGTTTTTT.

V usage is TRBV18 and J usage is TRBJ1-1, with no clear D. V was cut by 3 bases and J by 2 bases, with 13 bases left in between. Germline V lookup: CDR1 KGHSH, CDR2 LQKENI. CDR3 size: 15 residues. In DNA, the CDR3 is TGTGCCAGCTCACCTGTCTCCGGGAGTAACACTGAAGCTTTCTTT. As protein: CASSPVSGSNTEAFF.

This clone was detected a few times. This chain uses TRBV18 with TRBJ1-4; 8 bases match TRBD1. Per germline, CDR1 KGHSH and CDR2 LQKENI. Trimming cost V 3 bases and J 6 bases; bases outside gene matches: 6. The CDR3 sequence is 15 residues long. In nucleotides, the CDR3 is TGTGCCAGCTCACCCCCAGGGGGCGGAGATGAAAAACTGTTTTTT. This sequence encodes CASSPPGGGDEKLFF.

The chain carries TRBV7-9 and TRBJ2-7, with a tentative D call TRBD2 (6 bases). Looked up from germline, CDR1 is SEHNR and CDR2 is FQNEAQ (reference sequence). Trimming shortened V by 7 bases and J by 0 bases, and 16 bases separated the two germline ends. There are 15 residues in the CDR3. The CDR3 coding sequence is TGTGCCAGCACCAATGGGGGGTCACCCTCCTACGAGCAGTACTTC. Amino acid sequence: CASTNGGSPSYEQYF.

The CDR3 DNA sequence: TGTGCCAGCAGCCTCCGGGACTCTTCCATCGATGAGCAGTTCTTC. Translating it yields CASSLRDSSIDEQFF. This rearrangement joins TRBV5-5 to TRBJ2-1; TRBD2 might be the D (6 bases). V was clipped by 4 bases and J by 8 bases, with 19 bases between them. The CDR3 extends over 15 amino acids. CDR1 and CDR2 (germline): SGHKS, YYEKEE (reference sequence).

This sequence joins TRBV28 and TRBJ2-1; possibly TRBD2 for D (6 bases). The CDR3 runs 14 residues. Per germline, CDR1 MDHEN and CDR2 SYDVKM. V was clipped by 3 bases and J by 5 bases, with 11 bases between them. In nucleotides, the CDR3 is TGTGCCAGCAGTTTCGCGGGGTCCCACAATGAGCAGTTCTTC. It specifies CASSFAGSHNEQFF.

The gene calls are TRBV18 and TRBJ1-2, with 10 bases aligning to TRBD1. In germline, CDR1 is KGHSH, CDR2 LQKENI. The CDR3 consists of 13 residues. V lost 3 bases, J lost 7 bases, and 2 bases stayed unmatched. CDR3 residues: CASSPGTGVGYTF. CDR3 coding DNA: TGTGCCAGCTCACCCGGGACAGGGGTTGGCTACACCTTC.

The chain recombines TRBV29-1 with TRBJ1-1; no reliable D call. The CDR3 is 9 residues long. V gave up 4 bases and J gave up 9 bases, with 6 bases separating them. The V gene's germline CDR1 is SQVTM and CDR2 ANQGSEA. CDR3 loop: CSVGAQAFF. The CDR3 DNA reads as TGCAGCGTTGGGGCCCAAGCTTTCTTT.

The DNA of the CDR3 is TGTGCCAGTCAACTAGCGGGGGCCAATGAGCAGTTCTTC. Translating it yields CASQLAGANEQFF. This chain links TRBV6-5 with TRBJ2-1, with 11 bases that match TRBD2. Germline lookup yields CDR1 MNHEY and CDR2 SVGAGI. V lost 9 bases and J lost 6; bases outside the gene matches: 4. The CDR3 sequence is 13 residues long.

V and J are TRBV9 and TRBJ2-1, with 10 nucleotides matching TRBD2. This CDR3 spans 17 amino acids. CDR1 and CDR2 from the germline V gene are SGDLS and YYNGEE. V lost 4 bases and J lost 5; bases outside the gene matches: 12. CDR3 amino acids: CASSPPQGTSAHNEQFF. CDR3 nucleotide sequence: TGTGCCAGCAGCCCCCCCCAGGGGACTAGCGCCCACAATGAGCAGTTCTTC.

The chain joins TRBV5-6 to TRBJ2-5; TRBD2 might be the D (5 bases). Germline CDR1 and CDR2: SGHDT and YYEEEE. Trimming cost V 2 bases and J 3 bases, with 8 bases left between them. CDR3 length: 13 residues. This CDR3 is CASSFGIEETQYF. For the CDR3, the DNA is TGTGCCAGCAGCTTCGGGATCGAAGAGACCCAGTACTTC.

The chain has TRBV27 and TRBJ2-1; TRBD1 is a possible D gene (5 bases). The V end lost 1 base, the J end lost 6 bases, and 25 bases lay between the germline ends. Germline V gives CDR1 MNHEY, CDR2 SMNVEV (reference sequence). This CDR3 comprises 19 residues. In DNA form, the CDR3 reads TGTGCCAGCAGTTTATACCCACCCGGCAACATTGGACATCTCAATGAGCAGTTCTTC. Its translation: CASSLYPPGNIGHLNEQFF.

This clone was counted between two and nine times. The CDR3 here is CASSEYPGDGYTF. The CDR3 DNA sequence: TGTGCCAGCAGTGAATACCCAGGGGATGGCTACACCTTC. The rearrangement links TRBV25-1 to TRBJ1-2; D is perhaps TRBD1 (6 bases). Trimming pared 0 bases from V and 6 bases from J, leaving 8 bases between. There are 13 residues in the CDR3. Germline assignment: CDR1 MGHDK and CDR2 SYGVNS.

The chain combines TRBV28 with TRBJ2-1; 9 positions agree with TRBD2. Germline V gene sequence: CDR1 MDHEN, CDR2 SYDVKM. With V trimmed by 7 bases and J by 8 bases, 6 bases remained unmatched. This CDR3 is 13 amino acids long. DNA for the CDR3: TGTGCCAGCATTCCGGGACTAGCTTATGAGCAGTTCTTC. Its protein is CASIPGLAYEQFF.

V is TRBV10-2 and J is TRBJ1-4, with D unresolved. V dropped 4 bases and J dropped 10 bases, with 22 bases sitting between them. The CDR3 runs 16 residues. The V gene's germline CDR1 is WSHSY and CDR2 SAAADI. The CDR3 region is CASSATRGIFLGKLFF. The CDR3 DNA reads TGCGCCAGCAGTGCCACTCGAGGAATCTTTTTGGGAAAACTGTTTTTT.

The genes are TRBV7-9 and TRBJ2-3; 9 positions match TRBD1. With 1 base clipped from V and 8 bases from J, the junction kept 1 base outside the gene matches. The V gene's germline CDR1 is SEHNR and CDR2 FQNEAQ (reference sequence). The CDR3 loop spans 13 amino acids. The CDR3 nucleotides read TGTGCCAGCAGCTTAGGACAGGGGGGTACGCAGTATTTT. Protein sequence: CASSLGQGGTQYF.

This clone was recorded a few times. The rearrangement joins TRBV5-5 to TRBJ1-3, with a possible D match to TRBD1 (5 bases). The V gene lost 0 bases and the J gene lost 7 bases, with 5 bases spanning the gap. CDR1 is SGHKS, CDR2 YYEKEE, per germline (reference sequence). The CDR3 has 12 residues. As DNA, the CDR3 is TGTGCCAGCAGCTTGGAGGGGAACACCATATATTTT. Translation: CASSLEGNTIYF.

This chain uses TRBV18 with TRBJ2-7, with TRBD2 matching over 9 bases. The CDR3 sequence is 16 residues long. Unmatched junction bases numbered 5, after V lost 2 bases and J lost 0 bases. CDR1 and CDR2 (germline): KGHSH, LQKENI. CDR3 nucleotide sequence: TGTGCCAGCTCACCATTCTTTAGCGGGAGCTCCTACGAGCAGTACTTC. The encoded protein is CASSPFFSGSSYEQYF.

The chain joins TRBV29-1 to TRBJ2-7; TRBD2 matches at 8 bases. From germline, CDR1 is SQVTM and CDR2 ANQGSEA. The CDR3 covers 15 residues. V trimming: 7 bases; J trimming: 0 bases; junction bases outside the gene matches: 11. This CDR3 reads CSARPGGTDSYEQYF. The CDR3 DNA is TGCAGCGCCCGCCCGGGAGGGACCGACTCCTACGAGCAGTACTTC.

V is TRBV5-1 and J is TRBJ1-2; no clear D. The germline gives CDR1 SGHRS, CDR2 YFSETQ. Trimming stripped 2 bases from V and 0 bases from J, with 11 bases between. The CDR3 is 15 residues long. The CDR3 protein is CASSLRDNSNYGYTF. CDR3 nucleotide sequence: TGCGCCAGCAGCTTACGTGACAACTCTAACTATGGCTACACCTTC.

The V call is TRBV6-4, the J call TRBJ2-4; D remains ambiguous. The CDR3 contains 13 residues. CDR1 MRHNA and CDR2 SNTAGT come from the germline V gene. V shed 4 bases and J shed 0 bases, with 4 bases lying between them. The CDR3 coding sequence is TGTGCCAGCAGTGGACTAGCCAAAAACATTCAGTACTTC. As protein: CASSGLAKNIQYF.